The present T cell receptor (beta chain) was sequenced within a study of shared clonotypes between healthy human individuals. The assay was immunoSEQ multiplex PCR, and TCRdb's table has in-frame clones only and misses some. The repertoire holds around 690,000 clones, with roughly 87% as singletons. Every donor, a Caucasian adult, lived in Nashville, Tennessee. CDR3 length: 14 amino acids. CDR1 and CDR2 (germline): GTSNPN, SVGIG (reference sequence). V was shortened by 0 bases and J by 3 bases, with 9 bases between the two germline ends. In this sample, this clone turned up many times. The sequence came from a man aged 18 to 35 in good health. Some clones in this sample may be carry-over from other donors' samples. Specimen: memory CD8+ T cells from PBMCs. Documented subset: CD45RO+ cells pooled with CCR7-negative TemRA cells. The chain joins TRBV30 to TRBJ1-5, with no clear D. CDR3 sequence (DNA): TGTGCCTGGAGTGTACGGGCCCTCAATCAGCCCCAGCATTTT. It translates to CAWSVRALNQPQHF.